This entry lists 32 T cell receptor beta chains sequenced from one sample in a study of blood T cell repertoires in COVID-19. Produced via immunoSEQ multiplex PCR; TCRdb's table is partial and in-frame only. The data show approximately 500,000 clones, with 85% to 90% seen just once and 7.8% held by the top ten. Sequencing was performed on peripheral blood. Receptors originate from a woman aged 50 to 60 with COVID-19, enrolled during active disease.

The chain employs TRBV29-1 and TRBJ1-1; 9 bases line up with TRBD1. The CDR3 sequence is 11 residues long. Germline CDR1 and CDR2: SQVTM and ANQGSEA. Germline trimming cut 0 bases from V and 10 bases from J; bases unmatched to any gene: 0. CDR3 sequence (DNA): TGCAGCGTTGAAGAGGGACAGGGAGCTTTCTTT. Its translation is CSVEEGQGAFF. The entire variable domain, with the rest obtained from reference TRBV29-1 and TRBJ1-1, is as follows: SAVISQKPSRDICQRGTSLTIQCQVDSQVTMMFWYRQQPGQSLTLIATANQGSEATYESGFVIDKFPISRPNLTFSTLTVSNMSPEDSSIYLCSVEEGQGAFFGQGTRLTVV.

CDR3: CASSSPVAAGANVLTF. CDR3 in DNA: TGTGCCAGCAGTTCCCCGGTTGCGGCTGGGGCCAACGTCCTGACTTTC. This rearrangement joins TRBV27 to TRBJ2-6; D remains unclear. Trimming left V 4 bases short and J 2 bases short, with 12 bases between. CDR1 and CDR2 from the germline V gene are MNHEY and SMNVEV (reference sequence). The CDR3 is 16 amino acids.

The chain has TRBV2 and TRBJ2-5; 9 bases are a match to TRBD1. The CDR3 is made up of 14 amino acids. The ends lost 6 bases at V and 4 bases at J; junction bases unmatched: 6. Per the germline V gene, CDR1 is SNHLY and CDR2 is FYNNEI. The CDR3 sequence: CASSLLTGGETQYF. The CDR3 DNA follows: TGTGCCAGCAGCCTATTGACAGGGGGAGAGACCCAGTACTTC.

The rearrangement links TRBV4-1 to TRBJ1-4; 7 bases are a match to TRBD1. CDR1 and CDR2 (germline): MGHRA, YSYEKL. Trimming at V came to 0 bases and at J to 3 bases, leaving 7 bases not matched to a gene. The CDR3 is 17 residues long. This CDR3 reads CASSQDGYRGANEKLFF. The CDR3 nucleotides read TGCGCCAGCAGCCAAGATGGGTACAGGGGAGCTAATGAAAAACTGTTTTTT.

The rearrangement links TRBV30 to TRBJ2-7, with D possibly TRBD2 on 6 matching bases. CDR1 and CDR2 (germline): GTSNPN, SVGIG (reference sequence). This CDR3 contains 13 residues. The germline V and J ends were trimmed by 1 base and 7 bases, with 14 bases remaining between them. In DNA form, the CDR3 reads TGTGCCTGGAGTGCAGGGACTCTACGAGAGCAGTACTTC. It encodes CAWSAGTLREQYF.

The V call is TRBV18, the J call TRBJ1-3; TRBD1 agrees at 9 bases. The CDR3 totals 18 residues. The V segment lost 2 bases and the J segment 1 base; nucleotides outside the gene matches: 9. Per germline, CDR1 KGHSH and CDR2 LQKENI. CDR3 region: CASSPVGQGLNSGNTIYF. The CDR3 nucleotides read TGTGCCAGCTCACCAGTGGGACAGGGTCTTAATTCTGGAAACACCATATATTTT.

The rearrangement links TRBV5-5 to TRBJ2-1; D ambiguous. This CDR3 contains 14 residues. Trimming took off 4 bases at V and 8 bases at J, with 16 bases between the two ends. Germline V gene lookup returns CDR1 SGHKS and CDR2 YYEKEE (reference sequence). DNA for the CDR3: TGTGCCAGCAGCCGATCTCCGGGTCGCGATGAGCAGTTCTTC. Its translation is CASSRSPGRDEQFF. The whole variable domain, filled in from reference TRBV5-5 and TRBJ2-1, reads DAGVTQSPTHLIKTRGQQVTLRCSPISGHKSVSWYQQVLGQGPQFIFQYYEKEERGRGNFPDRFSARQFPNYSSELNVNALLLGDSALYLCASSRSPGRDEQFFGPGTRLTVL.

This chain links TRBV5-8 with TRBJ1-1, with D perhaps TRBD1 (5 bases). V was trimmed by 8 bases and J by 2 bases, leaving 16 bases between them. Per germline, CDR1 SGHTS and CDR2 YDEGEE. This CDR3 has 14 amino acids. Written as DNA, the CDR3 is TGTGCCAGAAGCGGCCGAGGGACTAACACTGAAGCTTTCTTT. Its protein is CARSGRGTNTEAFF.

The CDR3 reads CASSTPGRGLHEQYF. CDR3 in DNA: TGTGCCAGTAGTACCCCGGGCAGAGGGCTCCACGAGCAGTACTTC. The chain joins TRBV19 to TRBJ2-7, with D maybe TRBD2 (5 bases). This CDR3 contains 15 residues. V was shortened by 4 bases and J by 5 bases, with 18 bases between the two germline ends. Germline V gene sequence: CDR1 LNHDA, CDR2 SQIVND (reference sequence).

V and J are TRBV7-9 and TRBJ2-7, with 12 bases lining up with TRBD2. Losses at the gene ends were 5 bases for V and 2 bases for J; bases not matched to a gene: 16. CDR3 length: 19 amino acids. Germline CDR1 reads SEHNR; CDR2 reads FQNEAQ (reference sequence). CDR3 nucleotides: TGTGCCAGCAGCCTGGATCAGCTAGCGGGGGGGAAGATAACCTACGAGCAGTACTTC. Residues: CASSLDQLAGGKITYEQYF.

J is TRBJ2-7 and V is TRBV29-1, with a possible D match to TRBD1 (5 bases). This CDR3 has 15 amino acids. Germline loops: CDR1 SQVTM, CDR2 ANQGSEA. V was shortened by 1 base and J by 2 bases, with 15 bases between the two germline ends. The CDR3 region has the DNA TGCAGCGTTGAAGGGACAAAGGGTCTCCCCTACGAGCAGTACTTC. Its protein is CSVEGTKGLPYEQYF.

CDR3 amino acids: CASSSSGVNYGYTF. The CDR3 DNA is TGTGCCAGCAGCTCCTCAGGGGTGAACTATGGCTACACCTTC. The chain employs TRBV7-9 and TRBJ1-2, with TRBD1 as a possible D gene (6 bases). The germline V gene encodes CDR1 SEHNR and CDR2 FQNEAQ (reference sequence). The CDR3 spans 14 residues. Trimming shortened V by 4 bases and J by 2 bases, and 11 bases separated the two germline ends.

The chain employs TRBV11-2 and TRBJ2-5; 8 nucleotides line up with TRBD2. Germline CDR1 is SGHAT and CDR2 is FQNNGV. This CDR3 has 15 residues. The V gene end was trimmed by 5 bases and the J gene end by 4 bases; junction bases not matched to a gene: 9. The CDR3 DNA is TGTGCCAGCAGCCCTAACCGGGGGGGAGTAGAGACCCAGTACTTC. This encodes CASSPNRGGVETQYF.

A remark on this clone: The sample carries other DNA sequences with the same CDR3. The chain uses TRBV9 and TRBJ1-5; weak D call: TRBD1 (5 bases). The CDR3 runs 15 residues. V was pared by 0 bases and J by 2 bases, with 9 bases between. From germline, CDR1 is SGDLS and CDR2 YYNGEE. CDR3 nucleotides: TGTGCCAGCAGCGTAGATGGAGGGGGCAATCAGCCCCAGCATTTT. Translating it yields CASSVDGGGNQPQHF.

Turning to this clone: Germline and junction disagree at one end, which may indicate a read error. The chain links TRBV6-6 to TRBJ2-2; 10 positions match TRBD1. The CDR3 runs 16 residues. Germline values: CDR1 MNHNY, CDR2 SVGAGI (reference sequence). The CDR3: CAGSLPRTGGSGELFF. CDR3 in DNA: TGTGCCGGCAGCCTACCGAGGACAGGGGGGTCCGGGGAGCTGTTTTTT.

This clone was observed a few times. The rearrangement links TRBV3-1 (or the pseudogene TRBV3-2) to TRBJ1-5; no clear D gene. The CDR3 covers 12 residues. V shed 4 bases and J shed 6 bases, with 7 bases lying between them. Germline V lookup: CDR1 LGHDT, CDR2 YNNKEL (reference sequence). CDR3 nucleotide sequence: TGTGCCAGCAGCCTCCTCGGTCAGCCCCAGCATTTT. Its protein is CASSLLGQPQHF.

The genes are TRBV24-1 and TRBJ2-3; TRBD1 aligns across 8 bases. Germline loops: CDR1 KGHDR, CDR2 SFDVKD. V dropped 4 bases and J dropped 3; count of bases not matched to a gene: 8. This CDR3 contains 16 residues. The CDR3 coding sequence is TGTGCCACCAGTGACTACCGACAGGGGCCTACAGATACGCAGTATTTT. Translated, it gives CATSDYRQGPTDTQYF.

CDR3 sequence reads: CASRSLAGATGELFF. The CDR3 bases are TGTGCCAGCAGGTCTCTAGCGGGGGCGACCGGGGAGCTGTTTTTT. The V and J genes are TRBV6-5 and TRBJ2-2, with 10 positions matching TRBD2. The germline gives CDR1 MNHEY, CDR2 SVGAGI. The CDR3 runs to 15 residues. J gave up 5 bases and V 6 bases, and 6 bases lay outside the gene matches.

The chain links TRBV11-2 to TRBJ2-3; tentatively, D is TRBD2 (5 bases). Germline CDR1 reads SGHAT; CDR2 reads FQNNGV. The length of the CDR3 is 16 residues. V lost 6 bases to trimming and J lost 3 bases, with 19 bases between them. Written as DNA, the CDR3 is TGTGCCAGCAGTGCAACGGGGAGTACTTTGACAGATACGCAGTATTTT. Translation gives CASSATGSTLTDTQYF.

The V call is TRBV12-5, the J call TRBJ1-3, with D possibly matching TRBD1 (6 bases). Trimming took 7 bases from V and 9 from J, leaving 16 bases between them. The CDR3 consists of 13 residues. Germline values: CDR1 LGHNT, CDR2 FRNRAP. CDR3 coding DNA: TGTGCTAGTGCCCCGCAGGGGCTCGGCACCATATATTTT. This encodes CASAPQGLGTIYF. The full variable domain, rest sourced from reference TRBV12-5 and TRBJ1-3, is DARVTQTPRHKVTEMGQEVTMRCQPILGHNTVFWYRQTMMQGLELLAYFRNRAPLDDSGMPKDRFSAEMPDATLATLKIQPSEPRDSAVYFCASAPQGLGTIYFGEGSWLTVV.

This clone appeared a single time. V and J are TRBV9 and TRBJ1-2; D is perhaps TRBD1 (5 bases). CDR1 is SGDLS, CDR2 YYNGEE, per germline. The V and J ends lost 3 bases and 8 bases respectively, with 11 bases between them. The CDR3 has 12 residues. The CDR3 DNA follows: TGTGCCAGCAGCGCATCAGGGTTAGGCTACACCTTC. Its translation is CASSASGLGYTF.

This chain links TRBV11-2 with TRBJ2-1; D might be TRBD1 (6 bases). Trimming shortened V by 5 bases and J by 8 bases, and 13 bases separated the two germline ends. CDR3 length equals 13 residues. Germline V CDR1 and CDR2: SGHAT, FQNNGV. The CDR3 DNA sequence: TGTGCCAGCAGCCTGACAGGTATCGATGAGCAGTTCTTC. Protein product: CASSLTGIDEQFF.

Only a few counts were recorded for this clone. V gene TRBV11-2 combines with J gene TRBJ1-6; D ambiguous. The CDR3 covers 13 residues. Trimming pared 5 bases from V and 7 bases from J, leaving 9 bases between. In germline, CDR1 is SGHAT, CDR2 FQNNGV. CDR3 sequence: CASSVLKNSPLHF. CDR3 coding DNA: TGTGCCAGCAGCGTACTTAAGAATTCACCCCTCCACTTT.

CDR3 residues: CASSHPTSEFSYEQYF. CDR3 in DNA: TGTGCCAGCAGCCACCCGACATCTGAATTCTCCTACGAGCAGTACTTC. The chain has TRBV3-1 (or the pseudogene TRBV3-2) and TRBJ2-7; no definite D call. In germline, CDR1 is LGHDT, CDR2 YNNKEL (reference sequence). CDR3 length: 16 residues. Trimming removed 3 bases from V and 0 bases from J, with 15 bases in between.

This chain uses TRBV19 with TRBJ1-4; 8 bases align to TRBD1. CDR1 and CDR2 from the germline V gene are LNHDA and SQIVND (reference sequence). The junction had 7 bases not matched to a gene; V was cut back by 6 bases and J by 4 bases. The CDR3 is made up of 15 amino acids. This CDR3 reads CASRRTGSFNEKLFF. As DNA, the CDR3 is TGTGCCAGTAGGCGGACAGGGTCCTTTAATGAAAAACTGTTTTTT. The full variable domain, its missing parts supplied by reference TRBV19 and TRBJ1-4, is DGGITQSPKYLFRKEGQNVTLSCEQNLNHDAMYWYRQDPGQGLRLIYYSQIVNDFQKGDIAEGYSVSREKKESFPLTVTSAQKNPTAFYLCASRRTGSFNEKLFFGSGTQLSVL.

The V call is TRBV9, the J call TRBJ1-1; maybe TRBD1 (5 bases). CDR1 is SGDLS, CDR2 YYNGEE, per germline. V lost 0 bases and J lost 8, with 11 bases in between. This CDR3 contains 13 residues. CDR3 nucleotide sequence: TGTGCCAGCAGCGTAGCCGGGGGAAAAGAAGCTTTCTTT. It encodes CASSVAGGKEAFF.

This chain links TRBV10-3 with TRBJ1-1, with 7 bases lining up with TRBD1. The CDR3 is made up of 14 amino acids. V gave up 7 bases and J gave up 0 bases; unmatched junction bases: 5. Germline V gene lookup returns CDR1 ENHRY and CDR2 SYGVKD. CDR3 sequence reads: CAITATGMNTEAFF. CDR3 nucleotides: TGTGCCATCACCGCGACAGGGATGAACACTGAAGCTTTCTTT.

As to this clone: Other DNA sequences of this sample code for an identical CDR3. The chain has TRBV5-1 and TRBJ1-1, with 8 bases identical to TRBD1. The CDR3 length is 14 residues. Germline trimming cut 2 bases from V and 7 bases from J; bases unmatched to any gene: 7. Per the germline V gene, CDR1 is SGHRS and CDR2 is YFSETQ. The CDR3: CASSLGQGVGEAFF. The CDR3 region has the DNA TGCGCCAGCAGCTTAGGACAGGGAGTGGGTGAAGCTTTCTTT.

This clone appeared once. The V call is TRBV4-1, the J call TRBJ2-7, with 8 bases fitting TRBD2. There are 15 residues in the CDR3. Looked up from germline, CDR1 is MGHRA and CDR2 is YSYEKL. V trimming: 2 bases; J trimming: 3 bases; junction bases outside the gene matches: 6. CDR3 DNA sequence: TGCGCCAGCAGCCAATTCGCGGGGGGCCACTACGAGCAGTACTTC. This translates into CASSQFAGGHYEQYF.

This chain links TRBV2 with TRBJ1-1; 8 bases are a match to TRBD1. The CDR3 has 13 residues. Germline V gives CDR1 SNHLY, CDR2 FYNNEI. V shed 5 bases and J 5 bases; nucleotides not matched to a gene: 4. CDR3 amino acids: CASSPQGVTEAFF. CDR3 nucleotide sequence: TGTGCCAGCAGTCCACAGGGGGTGACTGAAGCTTTCTTT.

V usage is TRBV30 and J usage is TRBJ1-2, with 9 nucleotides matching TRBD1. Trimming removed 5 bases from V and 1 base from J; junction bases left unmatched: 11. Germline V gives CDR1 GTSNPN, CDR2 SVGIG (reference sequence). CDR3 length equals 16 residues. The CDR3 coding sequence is TGTGCCTGGGTTATGTCGACAGGGGGGGATAACTATGGCTACACCTTC. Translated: CAWVMSTGGDNYGYTF.

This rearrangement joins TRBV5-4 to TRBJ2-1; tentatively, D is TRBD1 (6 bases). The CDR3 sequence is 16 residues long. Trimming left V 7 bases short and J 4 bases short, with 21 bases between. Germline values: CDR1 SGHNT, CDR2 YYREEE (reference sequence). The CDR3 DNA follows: TGTGCCAGCGGCGTCCCCGGCAGGGGATCTTACAATGAGCAGTTCTTC. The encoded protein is CASGVPGRGSYNEQFF.